This TCR beta chain comes out of a study of PD-L1 blockade in urothelial cancer. Study as a whole: The year 2014 saw patients start atezolizumab, 1,200 mg intravenously every 3 weeks.

Indicated time point: pretreatment peripheral blood. Germline loops: CDR1 KGHSH, CDR2 LQKENI. CDR3 size: 15 residues. The germline V and J ends were trimmed by 3 bases and 6 bases, with 17 bases remaining between them. Clones were sequenced by immunoSEQ multiplex PCR, and TCRdb holds only the in-frame ones, with some missing. The sample lists 49,000 or so clones, roughly 78% occurring once. The specimen was PBMCs, collected around atezolizumab (anti-PD-L1) treatment. This rearrangement joins TRBV18 to TRBJ1-2; tentative D call: TRBD1 (6 bases). This receptor was identified in an older man with urothelial cancer. CDR3 coding DNA: TGTGCCAGCTCACCCGAACAGGGCTCAATGGATGGCTACACCTTC. It is translated as CASSPEQGSMDGYTF.